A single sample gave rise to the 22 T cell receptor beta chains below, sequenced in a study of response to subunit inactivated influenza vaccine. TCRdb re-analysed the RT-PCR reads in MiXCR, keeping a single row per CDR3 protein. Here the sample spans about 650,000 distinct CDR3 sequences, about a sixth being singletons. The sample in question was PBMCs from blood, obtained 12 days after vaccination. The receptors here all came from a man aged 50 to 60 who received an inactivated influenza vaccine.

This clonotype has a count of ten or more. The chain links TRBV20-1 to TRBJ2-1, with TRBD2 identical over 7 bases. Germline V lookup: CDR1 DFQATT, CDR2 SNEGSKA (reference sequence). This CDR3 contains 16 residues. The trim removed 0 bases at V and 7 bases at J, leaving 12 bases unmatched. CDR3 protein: CSARDPGGGSRNEQFF. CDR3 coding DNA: TGCAGTGCTAGAGACCCGGGAGGTGGGAGCAGGAATGAGCAGTTCTTC.

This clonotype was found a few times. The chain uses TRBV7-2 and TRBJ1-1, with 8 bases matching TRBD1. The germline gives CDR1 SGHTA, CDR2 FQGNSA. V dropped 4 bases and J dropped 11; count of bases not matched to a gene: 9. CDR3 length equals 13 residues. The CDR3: CASSSIQGAEAFF. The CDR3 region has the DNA TGTGCCAGCAGCTCCATTCAGGGGGCAGAGGCTTTCTTT.

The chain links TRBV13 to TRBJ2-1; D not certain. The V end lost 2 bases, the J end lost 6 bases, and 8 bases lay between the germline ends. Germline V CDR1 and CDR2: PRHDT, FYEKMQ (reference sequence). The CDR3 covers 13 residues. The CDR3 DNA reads TGTGCCAGCAGCTTAAATTCTTTCAATGAGCAGTTCTTC. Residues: CASSLNSFNEQFF.

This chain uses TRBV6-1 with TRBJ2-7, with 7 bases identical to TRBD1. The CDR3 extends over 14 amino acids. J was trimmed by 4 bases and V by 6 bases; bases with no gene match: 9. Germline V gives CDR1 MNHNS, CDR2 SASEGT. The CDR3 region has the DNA TGTGCCAGCAGGCCGACGGGACAGAATTACGAGCAGTACTTC. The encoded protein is CASRPTGQNYEQYF.

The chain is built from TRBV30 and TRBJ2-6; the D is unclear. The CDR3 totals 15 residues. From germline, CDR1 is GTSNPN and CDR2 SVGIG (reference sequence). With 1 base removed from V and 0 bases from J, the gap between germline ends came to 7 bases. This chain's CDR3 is CAWSGGFSGANVLTF. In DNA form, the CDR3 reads TGTGCCTGGAGTGGTGGATTCTCTGGGGCCAACGTCCTGACTTTC.

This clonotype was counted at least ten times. CDR3 DNA: TGCGCCAGCAGCTTGGGGGCTAGCGGGGTTTCATACGAGCAGTACTTC. Residues: CASSLGASGVSYEQYF. The chain has TRBV5-1 and TRBJ2-7; 9 bases align to TRBD2. The V and J ends lost 0 bases and 4 bases, in that order; junction bases with no gene match: 8. CDR3 length: 16 amino acids. CDR1 is SGHRS, CDR2 YFSETQ, per germline.

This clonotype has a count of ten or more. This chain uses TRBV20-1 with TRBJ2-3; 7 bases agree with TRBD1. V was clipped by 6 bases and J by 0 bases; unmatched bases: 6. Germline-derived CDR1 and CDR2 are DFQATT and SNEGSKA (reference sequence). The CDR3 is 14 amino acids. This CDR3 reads CSAGGQASTDTQYF. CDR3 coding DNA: TGCAGTGCCGGTGGACAGGCTAGCACAGATACGCAGTATTTT.

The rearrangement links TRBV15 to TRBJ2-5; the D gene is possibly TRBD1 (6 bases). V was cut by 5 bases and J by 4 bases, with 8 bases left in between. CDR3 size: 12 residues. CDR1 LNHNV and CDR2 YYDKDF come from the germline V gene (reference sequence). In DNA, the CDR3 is TGTGCCACCAGCTGGGGGCCAGAGACCCAGTACTTC. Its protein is CATSWGPETQYF.

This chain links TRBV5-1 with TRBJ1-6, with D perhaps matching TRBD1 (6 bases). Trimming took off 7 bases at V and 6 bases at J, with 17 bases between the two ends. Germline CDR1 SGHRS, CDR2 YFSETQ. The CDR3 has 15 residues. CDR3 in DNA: TGCGCCAGCCGGGGCACGGGACAAAGTAATTCACCCCTCCACTTT. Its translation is CASRGTGQSNSPLHF.

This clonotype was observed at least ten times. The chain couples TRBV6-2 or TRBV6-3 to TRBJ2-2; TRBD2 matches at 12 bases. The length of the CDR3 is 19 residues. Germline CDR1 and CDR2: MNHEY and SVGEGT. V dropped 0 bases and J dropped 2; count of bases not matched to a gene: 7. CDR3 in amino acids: CASSYSRLAGVFNTGELFF. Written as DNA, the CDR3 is TGTGCCAGCAGTTACTCGAGACTAGCGGGAGTGTTTAACACCGGGGAGCTGTTTTTT.

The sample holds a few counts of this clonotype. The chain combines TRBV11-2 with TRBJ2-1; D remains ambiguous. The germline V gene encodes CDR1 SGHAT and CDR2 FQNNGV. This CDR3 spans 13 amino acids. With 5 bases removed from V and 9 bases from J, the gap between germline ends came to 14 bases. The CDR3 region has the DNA TGTGCCAGCAGCATCGAAGGGTTGTCTGAGCAGTTCTTC. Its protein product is CASSIEGLSEQFF.

CDR3 protein: CATSKQGSSYNEQFF. Here the CDR3 DNA reads TGTGCCACCAGCAAACAGGGATCCTCCTACAATGAGCAGTTCTTC. The chain combines TRBV24-1 with TRBJ2-1; D is possibly TRBD1 (6 bases). The V gene's germline CDR1 is KGHDR and CDR2 SFDVKD. Trimming removed 7 bases from V and 0 bases from J, with 12 bases in between. The CDR3 covers 15 residues.

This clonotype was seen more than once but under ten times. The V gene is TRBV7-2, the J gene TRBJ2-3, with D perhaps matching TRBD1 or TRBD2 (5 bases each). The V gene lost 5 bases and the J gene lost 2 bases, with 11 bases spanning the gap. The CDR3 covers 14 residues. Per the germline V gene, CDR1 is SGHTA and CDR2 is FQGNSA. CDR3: CASSALGPTDTQYF. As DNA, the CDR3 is TGTGCCAGCAGCGCACTGGGACCCACAGATACGCAGTATTTT.

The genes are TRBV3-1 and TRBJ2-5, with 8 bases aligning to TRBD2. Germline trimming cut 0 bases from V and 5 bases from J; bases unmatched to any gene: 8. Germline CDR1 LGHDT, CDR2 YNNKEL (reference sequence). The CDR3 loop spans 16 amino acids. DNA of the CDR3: TGTGCCAGCAGCCAAGACTACGGGACTAGGGGTGAGACCCAGTACTTC. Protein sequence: CASSQDYGTRGETQYF.

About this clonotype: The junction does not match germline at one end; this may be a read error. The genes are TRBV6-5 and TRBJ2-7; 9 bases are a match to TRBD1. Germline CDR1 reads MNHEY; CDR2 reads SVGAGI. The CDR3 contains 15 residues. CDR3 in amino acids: CASSYSGQGNYELYF. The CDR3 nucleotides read TGTGCCAGCAGTTACTCGGGACAGGGAAATTACGAGCTGTACTTC.

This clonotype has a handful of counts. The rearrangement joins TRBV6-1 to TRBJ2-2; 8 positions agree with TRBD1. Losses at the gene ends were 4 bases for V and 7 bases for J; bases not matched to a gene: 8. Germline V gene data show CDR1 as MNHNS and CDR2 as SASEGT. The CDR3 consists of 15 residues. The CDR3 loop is CASSVSTGDLGELFF. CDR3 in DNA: TGTGCCAGCAGTGTTTCGACAGGGGATCTCGGGGAGCTGTTTTTT.

CDR3 sequence: CSAHRTSAFYEQFF. Written as DNA, the CDR3 is TGCAGTGCCCATCGCACTAGCGCGTTCTATGAGCAGTTCTTC. The chain joins TRBV20-1 to TRBJ2-1; TRBD2 matches at 7 bases. Germline V gene data show CDR1 as DFQATT and CDR2 as SNEGSKA (reference sequence). CDR3 length equals 14 residues. Trimming at V came to 6 bases and at J to 8 bases, leaving 13 bases not matched to a gene.

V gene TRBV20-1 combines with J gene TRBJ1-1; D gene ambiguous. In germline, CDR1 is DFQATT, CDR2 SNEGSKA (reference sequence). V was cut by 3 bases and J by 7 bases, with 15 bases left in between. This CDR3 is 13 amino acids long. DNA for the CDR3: TGCAGTGCTAGTTTGAGCAGAAATTATGAAGCTTTCTTT. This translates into CSASLSRNYEAFF.

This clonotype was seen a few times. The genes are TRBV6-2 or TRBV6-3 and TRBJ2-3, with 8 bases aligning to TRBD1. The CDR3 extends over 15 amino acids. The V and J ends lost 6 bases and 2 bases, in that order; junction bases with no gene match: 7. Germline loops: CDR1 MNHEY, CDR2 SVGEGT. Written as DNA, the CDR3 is TGTGCCAGCAGCCCTGACAGGGGAAACACAGATACGCAGTATTTT. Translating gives CASSPDRGNTDTQYF.

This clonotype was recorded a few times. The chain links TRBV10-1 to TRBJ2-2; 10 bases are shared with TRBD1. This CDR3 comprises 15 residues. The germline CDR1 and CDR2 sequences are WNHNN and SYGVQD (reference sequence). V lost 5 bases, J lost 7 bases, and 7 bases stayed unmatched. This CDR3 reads CASSSRTGGHGELFF. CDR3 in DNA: TGCGCCAGCAGTTCAAGGACAGGGGGTCACGGGGAGCTGTTTTTT.

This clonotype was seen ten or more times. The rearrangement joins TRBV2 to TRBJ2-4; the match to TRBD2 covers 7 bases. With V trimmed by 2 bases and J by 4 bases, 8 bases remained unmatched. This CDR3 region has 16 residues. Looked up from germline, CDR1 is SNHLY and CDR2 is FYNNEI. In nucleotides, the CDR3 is TGTGCCAGCAGTGAATCTTGGCTAGCGGAAAAAAACATTCAGTACTTC. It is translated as CASSESWLAEKNIQYF.

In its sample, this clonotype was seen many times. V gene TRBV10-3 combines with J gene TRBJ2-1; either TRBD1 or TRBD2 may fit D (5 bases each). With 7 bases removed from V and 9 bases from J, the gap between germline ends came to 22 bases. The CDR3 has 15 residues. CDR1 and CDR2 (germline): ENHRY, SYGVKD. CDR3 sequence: CAIIRPGPEPIEQFF. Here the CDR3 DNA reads TGTGCCATCATTAGACCGGGACCAGAGCCAATTGAGCAGTTCTTC.